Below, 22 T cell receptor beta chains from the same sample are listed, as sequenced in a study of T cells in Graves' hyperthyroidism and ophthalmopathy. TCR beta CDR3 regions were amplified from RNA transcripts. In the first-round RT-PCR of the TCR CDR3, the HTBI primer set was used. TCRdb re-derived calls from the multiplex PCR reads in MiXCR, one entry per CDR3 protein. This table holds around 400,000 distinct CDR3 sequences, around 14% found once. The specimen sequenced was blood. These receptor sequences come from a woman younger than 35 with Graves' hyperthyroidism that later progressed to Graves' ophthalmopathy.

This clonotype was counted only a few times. CDR3 DNA sequence: TGCAGTGCTAGACTACAGGGAAGTACGCAGTATTTT. Translating it yields CSARLQGSTQYF. V and J are TRBV20-1 and TRBJ2-3, with D possibly TRBD1 on 6 matching bases. The CDR3 sequence is 12 residues long. Trimming removed 2 bases from V and 8 bases from J, with 11 bases in between. Germline V lookup: CDR1 DFQATT, CDR2 SNEGSKA (reference sequence).

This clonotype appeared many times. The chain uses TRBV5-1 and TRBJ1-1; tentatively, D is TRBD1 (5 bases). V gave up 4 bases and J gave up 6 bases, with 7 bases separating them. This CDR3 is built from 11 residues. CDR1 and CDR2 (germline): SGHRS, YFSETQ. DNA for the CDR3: TGCGCCAGCAGCCCGGGGGCTGAAGCTTTCTTT. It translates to CASSPGAEAFF.

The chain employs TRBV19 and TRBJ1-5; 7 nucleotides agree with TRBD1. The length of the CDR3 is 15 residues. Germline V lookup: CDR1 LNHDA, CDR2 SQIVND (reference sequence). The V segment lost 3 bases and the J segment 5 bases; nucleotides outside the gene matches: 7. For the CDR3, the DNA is TGTGCCAGTAGTATTCTACAGGGGCTGGATCAGCCCCAGCATTTT. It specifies CASSILQGLDQPQHF.

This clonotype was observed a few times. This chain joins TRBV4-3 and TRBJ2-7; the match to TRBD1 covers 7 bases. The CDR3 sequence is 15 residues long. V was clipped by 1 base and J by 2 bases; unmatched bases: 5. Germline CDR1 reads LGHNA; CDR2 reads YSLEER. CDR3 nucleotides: TGCGCCAGCAGCCAAGGACAGGGCTCAACCTACGAGCAGTACTTC. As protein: CASSQGQGSTYEQYF.

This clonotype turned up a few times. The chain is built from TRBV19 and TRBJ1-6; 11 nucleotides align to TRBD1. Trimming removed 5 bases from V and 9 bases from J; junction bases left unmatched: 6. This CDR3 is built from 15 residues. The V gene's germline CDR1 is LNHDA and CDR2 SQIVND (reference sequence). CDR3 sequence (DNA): TGTGCCAGTAGTGCCGGGACAGGGGGTATTTCACCCCTCCACTTT. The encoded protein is CASSAGTGGISPLHF.

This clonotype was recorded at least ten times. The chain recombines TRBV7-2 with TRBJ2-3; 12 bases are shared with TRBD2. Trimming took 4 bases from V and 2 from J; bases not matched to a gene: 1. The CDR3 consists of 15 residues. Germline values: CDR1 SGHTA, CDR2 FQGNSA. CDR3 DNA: TGTGCCAGCAGCTCTAGCGGGGGGGACACAGATACGCAGTATTTT. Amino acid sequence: CASSSSGGDTDTQYF.

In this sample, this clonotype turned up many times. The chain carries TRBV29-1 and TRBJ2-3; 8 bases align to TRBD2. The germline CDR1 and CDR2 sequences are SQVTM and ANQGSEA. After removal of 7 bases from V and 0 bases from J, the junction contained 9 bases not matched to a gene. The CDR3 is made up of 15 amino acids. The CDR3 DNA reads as TGCAGCGCCACCAGCGGGAGCGTGAGCACAGATACGCAGTATTTT. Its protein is CSATSGSVSTDTQYF.

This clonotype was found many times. The CDR3 sequence: CAISESVGGNYGYTF. DNA of the CDR3: TGTGCCATCAGTGAGTCGGTCGGCGGGAACTATGGCTACACCTTC. V and J are TRBV10-3 and TRBJ1-2, with D hard to call. The germline V and J ends were trimmed by 0 bases and 2 bases, with 10 bases remaining between them. CDR1 ENHRY and CDR2 SYGVKD come from the germline V gene. The CDR3 runs to 15 residues.

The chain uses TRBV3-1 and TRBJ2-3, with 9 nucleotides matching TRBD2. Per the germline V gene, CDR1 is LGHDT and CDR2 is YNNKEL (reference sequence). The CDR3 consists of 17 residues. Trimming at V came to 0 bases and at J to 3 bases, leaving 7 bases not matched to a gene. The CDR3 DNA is TGTGCCAGCAGCCAAGATGAACGGGCGGGAGGGACAGATACGCAGTATTTT. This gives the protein CASSQDERAGGTDTQYF.

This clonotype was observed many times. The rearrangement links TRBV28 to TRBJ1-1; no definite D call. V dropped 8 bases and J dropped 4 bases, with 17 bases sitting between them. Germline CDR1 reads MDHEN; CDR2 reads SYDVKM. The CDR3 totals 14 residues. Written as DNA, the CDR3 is TGTGCCAGCGTCGGGTGGGGTAGGTTCACTGAAGCTTTCTTT. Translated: CASVGWGRFTEAFF. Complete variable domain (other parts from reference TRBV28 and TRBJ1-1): DVKVTQSSRYLVKRTGEKVFLECVQDMDHENMFWYRQDPGLGLRLIYFSYDVKMKEKGDIPEGYSVSREKKERFSLILESASTNQTSMYLCASVGWGRFTEAFFGQGTRLTVV.

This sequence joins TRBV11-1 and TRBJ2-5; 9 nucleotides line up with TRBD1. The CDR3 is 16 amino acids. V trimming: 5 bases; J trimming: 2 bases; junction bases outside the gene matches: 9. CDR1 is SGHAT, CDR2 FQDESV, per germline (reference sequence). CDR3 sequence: CASSPGGQGGQETQYF. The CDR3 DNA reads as TGTGCCAGCAGCCCGGGGGGACAGGGAGGACAAGAGACCCAGTACTTC.

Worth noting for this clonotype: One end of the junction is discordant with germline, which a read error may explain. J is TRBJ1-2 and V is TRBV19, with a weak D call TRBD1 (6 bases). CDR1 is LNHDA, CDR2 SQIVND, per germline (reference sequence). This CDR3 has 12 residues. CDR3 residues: CASNIQGGGYTF. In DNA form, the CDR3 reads TGTGCCAGTAATATACAGGGCGGGGGCTACACCTTC.

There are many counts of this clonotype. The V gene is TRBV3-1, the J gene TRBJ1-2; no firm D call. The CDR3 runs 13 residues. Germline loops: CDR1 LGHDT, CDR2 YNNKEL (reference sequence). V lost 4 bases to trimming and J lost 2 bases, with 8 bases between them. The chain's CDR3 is CASSPRGNYGYTF. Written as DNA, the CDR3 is TGTGCCAGCAGCCCCCGAGGAAACTATGGCTACACCTTC.

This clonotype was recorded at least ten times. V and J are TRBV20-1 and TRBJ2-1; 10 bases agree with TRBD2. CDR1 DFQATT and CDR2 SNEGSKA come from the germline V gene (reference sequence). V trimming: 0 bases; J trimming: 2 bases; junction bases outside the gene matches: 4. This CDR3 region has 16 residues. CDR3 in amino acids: CSARDPSGSPYNEQFF. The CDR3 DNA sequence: TGCAGTGCTAGAGACCCTAGCGGGAGTCCCTACAATGAGCAGTTCTTC.

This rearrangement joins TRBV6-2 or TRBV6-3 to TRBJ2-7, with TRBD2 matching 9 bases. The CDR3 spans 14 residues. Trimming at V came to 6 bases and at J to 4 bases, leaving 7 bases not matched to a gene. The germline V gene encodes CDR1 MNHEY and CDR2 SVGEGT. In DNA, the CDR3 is TGTGCCAGCAGCCGTAGCGGGAGCGGATACGAGCAGTACTTC. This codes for CASSRSGSGYEQYF.

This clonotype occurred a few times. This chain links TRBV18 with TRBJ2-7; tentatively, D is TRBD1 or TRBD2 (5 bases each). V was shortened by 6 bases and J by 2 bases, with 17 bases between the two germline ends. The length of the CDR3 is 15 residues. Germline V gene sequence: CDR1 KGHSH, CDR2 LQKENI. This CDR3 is CASSPGTEEPYEQYF. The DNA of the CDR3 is TGTGCCAGCTCTCCCGGGACGGAGGAACCCTACGAGCAGTACTTC.

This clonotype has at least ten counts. In DNA form, the CDR3 reads TGTGCCAGCTCACCGACCGGCCCAAGCTCCTACAATGAGCAGTTCTTC. Translated: CASSPTGPSSYNEQFF. The chain carries TRBV18 and TRBJ2-1; D remains unclear. The CDR3 runs 16 residues. Trimming cost V 3 bases and J 0 bases, with 12 bases left between them. The germline CDR1 and CDR2 sequences are KGHSH and LQKENI.

CDR3 sequence reads: CASSPGSGANVLTF. In DNA, the CDR3 is TGTGCCAGCAGCCCCGGCTCTGGGGCCAACGTCCTGACTTTC. This sequence joins TRBV2 and TRBJ2-6; D remains unclear. Germline V gene data show CDR1 as SNHLY and CDR2 as FYNNEI. The CDR3 is made up of 14 amino acids. The V gene lost 6 bases and the J gene lost 0 bases, with 6 bases spanning the gap.

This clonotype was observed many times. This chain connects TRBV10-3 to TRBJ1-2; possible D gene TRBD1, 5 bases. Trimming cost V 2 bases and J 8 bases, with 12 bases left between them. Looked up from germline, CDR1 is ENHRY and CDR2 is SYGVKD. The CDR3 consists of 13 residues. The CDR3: CAISEAGMGGYTF. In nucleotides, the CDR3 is TGTGCCATCAGTGAGGCAGGGATGGGAGGCTACACCTTC.

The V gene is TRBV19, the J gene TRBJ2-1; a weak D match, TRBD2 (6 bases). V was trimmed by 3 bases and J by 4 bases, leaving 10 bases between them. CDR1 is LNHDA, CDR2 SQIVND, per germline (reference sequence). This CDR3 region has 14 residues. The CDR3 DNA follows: TGTGCCAGTAGTATGGCAGGGAGGTACAATGAGCAGTTCTTC. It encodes CASSMAGRYNEQFF.

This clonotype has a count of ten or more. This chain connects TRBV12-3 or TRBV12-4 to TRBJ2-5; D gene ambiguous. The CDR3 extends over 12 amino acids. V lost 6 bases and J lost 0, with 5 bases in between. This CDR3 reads CASSRYQETQYF. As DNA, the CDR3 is TGTGCCAGCAGCCGGTACCAAGAGACCCAGTACTTC.

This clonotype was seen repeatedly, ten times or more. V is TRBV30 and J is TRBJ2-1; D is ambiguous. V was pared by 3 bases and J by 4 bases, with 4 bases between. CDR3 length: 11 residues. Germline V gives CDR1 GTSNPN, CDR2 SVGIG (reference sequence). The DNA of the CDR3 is TGTGCCTGGAGAGAGTACAATGAGCAGTTCTTC. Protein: CAWREYNEQFF.